These T cell receptor beta chains were read from a single sample in a study of beta chain features in type 1 diabetes. The assay was immunoSEQ multiplex PCR, and TCRdb's table has in-frame clones only and misses some. The data contain 300,000 to 400,000 clones, around 9% of them singletons. Sample: central memory CD4+ T cells from blood. These TCRs come from a man aged 30 to 39 with type 1 diabetes. Both conserved end residues are part of each CDR3. A D gene is named only where the DNA matches it firmly. Rows may omit the clone size; those that give it use once, few, many or a size class.

j_call,clone_size,d_call,v_call,cdr3_nt,cdr3_aa
TRBJ2-2,few,-,TRBV14,TGTGCCAGCAGCCAAGACGCAGGGGACACCGGGGAGCTGTTTTTT,CASSQDAGDTGELFF
TRBJ1-1,few,TRBD1,TRBV7-2,TGTGCCAGCAGCACCGGACAGGGGAGCACTGAAGCTTTCTTT,CASSTGQGSTEAFF
TRBJ2-3,-,-,TRBV7-2,TGTGCCAGCAGCTTAGGAGGGGCCGATACGCAGTATTTT,CASSLGGADTQYF
TRBJ1-6,-,TRBD1,TRBV27,TGTGCCAGCACCGTGGATGGGACAGCCTATAATTCACCCCTCCACTTT,CASTVDGTAYNSPLHF
TRBJ1-6,-,-,TRBV5-1,TGCGCCAGCAGCTCGGTGGGGGATAATTCACCCCTCCACTTT,CASSSVGDNSPLHF
TRBJ1-2,few,TRBD1,TRBV7-2,TGTGCCAGCAGCATGACAGGGGTGAGAGGCTACACCTTC,CASSMTGVRGYTF
TRBJ2-2,few,-,TRBV9,TGTGCCAGCAGCGTAGCGGGGGCCAAGGGCGGGGAGCTGTTTTTT,CASSVAGAKGGELFF
TRBJ2-5,-,TRBD2,TRBV23-1,TGCGCCAGCAGTGGGACTAGCGGGGGCCGCGAAGAGACCCAGTACTTC,CASSGTSGGREETQYF
TRBJ2-3,few,-,TRBV5-1,TGCGCCAGCAGCGACGAATCCCGGCAGTATTTT,CASSDESRQYF
TRBJ1-1,-,-,TRBV6-6,TGTGCCAGCAGTCCGGGCATAATAAACACTGAAGCTTTCTTT,CASSPGIINTEAFF
TRBJ2-3,few,-,TRBV5-1,TGCGCCAGCAGCCCGTTGAGGGATACGCAGTATTTT,CASSPLRDTQYF
TRBJ2-2,-,-,TRBV7-2,TGTGCCAGCAGCCCCGGGGCTTCGAACACCGGGGAGCTGTTTTTT,CASSPGASNTGELFF
TRBJ2-3,-,TRBD1,TRBV9,TGTGCCAGCAGCGTAGAGACAGGGGGCGCCTATACGCAGTATTTT,CASSVETGGAYTQYF
TRBJ2-2,-,TRBD2,TRBV5-6,TGTGCCAGCAGCAGCGGACTAGCAGGCGGGGAGCTGTTTTTT,CASSSGLAGGELFF
TRBJ2-5,few,-,TRBV2,TGTGCCAGCAGTGATCTGCTAGGAGAGACCCAGTACTTC,CASSDLLGETQYF
TRBJ2-5,-,TRBD2,TRBV11-2,TGTGCCAGCAGCTTAGCTAGCGGGGGGCGGGAGACCCAGTACTTC,CASSLASGGRETQYF
TRBJ2-1,-,-,TRBV2,TGTGCCAGCAGTCTCCAGGACATAGGCAATGAGCAGTTCTTC,CASSLQDIGNEQFF
TRBJ1-1,-,-,TRBV4-1,TGCGCCAGCGGTCGAGGGCGGACTGAAGCTTTCTTT,CASGRGRTEAFF
TRBJ2-5,few,-,TRBV20-1,TGCAGTGCCCTCACCAAGGTGACCCAGTACTTC,CSALTKVTQYF
TRBJ2-1,-,-,TRBV5-4,TGCGCCAGCAGCCGGACGGGAAGTTGGGGCGAGCAGTTCTTC,CASSRTGSWGEQFF
TRBJ1-4,-,-,TRBV5-8,TGTGCCAGCAGCTTACCGGGACTTTTAAATGAAAAACTGTTTTTT,CASSLPGLLNEKLFF
TRBJ2-3,few,-,TRBV11-2,TGTGCCAGCAGCTCCGCACAGCGCACCACAGATACGCAGTATTTT,CASSSAQRTTDTQYF
TRBJ2-4,few,-,TRBV6-1,TGTGCCAGCAGTGAACACGGACCGCGAGACATTCAGTACTTC,CASSEHGPRDIQYF
TRBJ2-6,-,-,TRBV7-6,TGTGCCAGCAGCTTAGCGTGGCAGGGCGGGTCTGGGGCCAACGTCCTGACTTTC,CASSLAWQGGSGANVLTF
TRBJ2-7,few,-,TRBV2,TGTGCCAGCAGTGCGGACCGGGCAACCGAGCAGTACTTC,CASSADRATEQYF
TRBJ1-4,-,-,TRBV7-9,TGTGCCAGCAGCTTAAAGTTTGGGCAGGGAAATGAAAAACTGTTTTTT,CASSLKFGQGNEKLFF
TRBJ1-1,few,-,TRBV2,TGTGCCAGCAGTGAACCACTGAACACTGAAGCTTTCTTT,CASSEPLNTEAFF
TRBJ2-1,-,-,TRBV5-1,TGCGCCAGCAGCTTGGCCCGGGGGAACAATGAGCAGTTCTTC,CASSLARGNNEQFF
TRBJ1-6,-,-,TRBV5-4,TGTGCCAGCGGGAGGGACGGGGTGGATTGGAATTCACCCCTCCACTTT,CASGRDGVDWNSPLHF
TRBJ1-5,-,TRBD1,TRBV18,TGTGCCAGCTCACGAGGGACAGGGGGTACTAGCAATCAGCCCCAGCATTTT,CASSRGTGGTSNQPQHF
TRBJ2-3,once,TRBD2,TRBV30,TGTGCCTGGAGTGGCCCAGAGCGGGGGGGCACAGATACGCAGTATTTT,CAWSGPERGGTDTQYF
TRBJ1-2,-,-,TRBV29-1,TGCAGCGTTGTGAAGGGCGGCGGGGAGGGCTACACCTTC,CSVVKGGGEGYTF
TRBJ2-7,once,-,TRBV6-1,TGTGCCAGCAGGGCCGGGGGGCTTACCTCCTACGAGCAGTACTTC,CASRAGGLTSYEQYF
TRBJ2-5,few,TRBD2,TRBV19,TGTGCCAGTAGTGTCCTAGCGGGGCAAGAGACCCAGTACTTC,CASSVLAGQETQYF
TRBJ1-2,-,-,TRBV25-1,TGTGCCAGCAGTGACCCAGGGATCTATGGCTACACCTTC,CASSDPGIYGYTF
TRBJ2-7,-,TRBD1,TRBV5-1,TGCGCCAGCAGACCCGGGACAGGGGGCTACGAGCAGTACTTC,CASRPGTGGYEQYF
TRBJ2-3,few,-,TRBV29-1,TGCAGCGTTGAGTTGGTCCCCGGCCTCACAGATACGCAGTATTTT,CSVELVPGLTDTQYF
TRBJ2-1,-,-,TRBV6-5,TGTGCCAGCAGTTTACGACAGGCCAATGAGCAGTTCTTC,CASSLRQANEQFF
TRBJ2-3,many,-,TRBV18,TGTGCCAGCTCACCATATGTCACCACAGATACGCAGTATTTT,CASSPYVTTDTQYF